Listed below are T cell receptor beta chains from one sample, sequenced in a study of CD8+ T cells in alopecia areata. Sequenced by immunoSEQ multiplex PCR; TCRdb stores in-frame clones only, minus some. Of about 94,000 clones listed, around three quarters are singletons. Here the sequenced sample was CD8+ T cells sorted from blood, taken at week 44, from a patient treated with tofacitinib. These receptors all stem from a human donor with alopecia areata. The CDR3 runs from the conserved cysteine through the conserved F or W. D genes are given only for firm matches. Expanded clones are given a class, and other clones once, few, many or no size at all.

clone_size | j_call | d_call | v_call | cdr3_aa | cdr3_nt
- | TRBJ1-5 | TRBD1 | TRBV4-3 | CASSQTGAPNQPQHF | TGCGCCAGCAGCCAAACAGGGGCACCTAATCAGCCCCAGCATTTT
- | TRBJ1-6 | - | TRBV10-3 | CAISEPTGSAPLHF | TGTGCCATCAGTGAGCCTACAGGGTCCGCACCCCTCCACTTT
- | TRBJ2-1 | - | TRBV2 | CASNALDVYNEQFF | TGTGCCAGCAACGCGCTGGACGTCTACAATGAGCAGTTCTTC
- | TRBJ1-1 | - | TRBV29-1 | CSVEIPGGQFVAFF | TGCAGCGTTGAAATCCCCGGGGGCCAATTTGTAGCTTTCTTT
- | TRBJ2-7 | - | TRBV10-3 | CAISDVGQAYEQYF | TGTGCCATCAGTGACGTGGGGCAGGCGTACGAGCAGTACTTC
- | TRBJ2-5 | - | TRBV5-6 | CASSLVRVVRETQYF | TGTGCCAGCAGCTTGGTAAGGGTTGTGCGAGAGACCCAGTACTTC
- | TRBJ1-2 | TRBD1 | TRBV11-2 | CASSLGPTGADYGYTF | TGTGCCAGCAGCTTAGGCCCGACAGGGGCGGACTATGGCTACACCTTC
few | TRBJ2-7 | - | TRBV7-6 | CASSPRQGSYEQYF | TGTGCCAGCAGCCCAAGGCAGGGATCCTACGAGCAGTACTTC
few | TRBJ2-6 | - | TRBV7-9 | CASRRQVSGANVLTF | TGTGCCAGCAGACGACAAGTCTCTGGGGCCAACGTCCTGACTTTC
- | TRBJ2-2 | - | TRBV5-1 | CASSLNTGELFF | TGCGCCAGCAGCCTTAACACCGGGGAGCTGTTTTTT
- | TRBJ1-2 | - | TRBV7-2 | CASSLLLIGVSGYTF | TGTGCCAGCAGCCTACTTCTTATCGGGGTGAGCGGCTACACCTTC
few | TRBJ1-2 | - | TRBV9 | CASSGKGSDYGYTF | TGTGCCAGCAGCGGAAAGGGGTCTGACTATGGCTACACCTTC
- | TRBJ2-1 | - | TRBV5-6 | CASISGDSYNEQFF | TGTGCCAGCATCTCAGGGGACTCCTACAATGAGCAGTTCTTC
- | TRBJ2-7 | - | TRBV29-1 | CSVRTGSSYEQYF | TGCAGCGTCCGGACCGGGAGCTCCTACGAGCAGTACTTC
- | TRBJ2-7 | - | TRBV5-1 | CASSRDSYEQYF | TGCGCCAGCAGTCGGGACTCCTACGAGCAGTACTTC
few | TRBJ2-7 | TRBD1 | TRBV10-3 | CAISEADRGNEQYF | TGTGCCATCAGTGAAGCAGACAGGGGGAACGAGCAGTACTTC
- | TRBJ1-1 | TRBD1 | TRBV7-8 | CASSSRTGTTEAFF | TGTGCCAGCAGCTCCCGGACAGGCACCACTGAAGCTTTCTTT
- | TRBJ1-1 | - | TRBV5-1 | CASRPTGELSTEAFF | TGCGCCAGCAGACCAACAGGCGAACTGTCGACTGAAGCTTTCTTT
- | TRBJ2-3 | TRBD2 | TRBV29-1 | CSARTSGGDRPDTQYF | TGCAGCGCCCGGACTAGCGGGGGCGACCGCCCAGATACGCAGTATTTT
few | TRBJ2-1 | - | TRBV7-9 | CASSFGSRQFF | TGTGCCAGCAGCTTTGGTAGCCGGCAGTTCTTC
- | TRBJ1-5 | TRBD1 | TRBV6-5 | CASSTGTGVEPQHF | TGTGCCAGCAGTACCGGGACAGGGGTTGAACCCCAGCATTTT
- | TRBJ2-7 | - | TRBV4-3 | CASSQEGGYEQYF | TGCGCCAGCAGCCAAGAGGGCGGATACGAGCAGTACTTC
once | TRBJ2-7 | - | TRBV11-2 | CASSLAGERYEQYF | TGTGCCAGCAGCTTAGCAGGGGAGCGGTACGAGCAGTACTTC
- | TRBJ2-2 | - | TRBV5-6 | CASSLFPGHLTGELFF | TGTGCCAGCAGCTTGTTTCCGGGACATTTGACCGGGGAGCTGTTTTTT
- | TRBJ1-6 | - | TRBV7-2 | CASSFGHNSYNSPLHF | TGTGCCAGCAGCTTCGGACATAACTCCTATAATTCACCCCTCCACTTT
once | TRBJ2-3 | TRBD2 | TRBV5-1 | CASSERGGYTDTQYF | TGCGCCAGCAGCGAGCGGGGGGGATACACAGATACGCAGTATTTT
- | TRBJ2-7 | - | TRBV12-5 | CASGLSVDYEQYF | TGTGCTAGTGGTTTGTCAGTCGACTACGAGCAGTACTTC
- | TRBJ1-1 | TRBD1 | TRBV19 | CASRTGYTEAFF | TGTGCCAGTAGGACAGGGTACACTGAAGCTTTCTTT
few | TRBJ2-3 | - | TRBV29-1 | CSVDSSLGQYF | TGCAGCGTTGACTCTAGCCTGGGGCAGTATTTT
once | TRBJ2-7 | - | TRBV7-6 | CASSLNDSPPYEQYF | TGTGCCAGCAGCCTAAACGACAGTCCGCCCTACGAGCAGTACTTC
- | TRBJ2-1 | TRBD2 | TRBV7-8 | CASSGRLAGLDEQFF | TGTGCCAGCAGCGGACGACTAGCGGGCCTCGATGAGCAGTTCTTC
- | TRBJ1-1 | - | TRBV7-6 | CASSLGQGGEAFF | TGTGCCAGCAGCTTAGGGCAGGGCGGTGAAGCTTTCTTT
once | TRBJ2-1 | TRBD2 | TRBV4-1 | CASSLFTSASSYNEQFF | TGCGCCAGCAGCCTATTTACTAGCGCAAGCTCCTACAATGAGCAGTTCTTC
- | TRBJ2-3 | - | TRBV6-1 | CASSETRGNTDTQYF | TGTGCCAGCAGTGAGACGCGAGGTAACACAGATACGCAGTATTTT
- | TRBJ1-1 | - | TRBV6-1 | CASITTEITEAFF | TGTGCCAGCATTACTACAGAAATCACTGAAGCTTTCTTT
- | TRBJ1-2 | - | TRBV7-8 | CASSLGDARTYGYTF | TGTGCCAGCAGCTTAGGAGACGCACGGACGTATGGCTACACCTTC
- | TRBJ2-7 | TRBD2 | TRBV13 | CASSGRTSRVGEQYF | TGTGCCAGCAGCGGAAGGACTAGCAGGGTTGGCGAGCAGTACTTC
few | TRBJ2-1 | TRBD1 | TRBV7-9 | CASSARDRYNEQFF | TGTGCCAGCAGCGCCCGGGACAGATACAATGAGCAGTTCTTC
- | TRBJ2-7 | - | TRBV6-5 | CASSSSGTDPYEQYF | TGTGCCAGCAGTTCCTCCGGGACTGATCCTTACGAGCAGTACTTC
- | TRBJ1-2 | TRBD1 | TRBV7-2 | CASSLLGTVYGYTF | TGTGCCAGCAGCTTACTTGGGACAGTCTATGGCTACACCTTC
- | TRBJ2-7 | TRBD1 | TRBV11-2 | CASSLPGTGGAYEQYF | TGTGCCAGCAGCTTACCCGGGACAGGGGGAGCCTACGAGCAGTACTTC
- | TRBJ2-2 | - | TRBV30 | CAWSSSDSSTGELFF | TGTGCCTGGAGTAGTTCAGACAGTTCCACCGGGGAGCTGTTTTTT
once | TRBJ2-1 | TRBD2 | TRBV10-3 | CAISESQRGSNEQFF | TGTGCCATCAGTGAGTCGCAGCGGGGGAGCAATGAGCAGTTCTTC
- | TRBJ2-5 | - | TRBV27 | CASSAFSGTQYF | TGTGCCAGCAGCGCGTTCTCGGGGACCCAGTACTTC
- | TRBJ2-2 | TRBD1 | TRBV19 | CASGDRGNDGELFF | TGTGCCAGTGGAGACAGGGGTAACGACGGGGAGCTGTTTTTT
few | TRBJ2-7 | - | TRBV27 | CASSLRGFWDEQYF | TGTGCCAGCAGTTTAAGGGGTTTTTGGGACGAGCAGTACTTC
- | TRBJ2-1 | - | TRBV29-1 | CSVEQGEVWNEQFF | TGCAGCGTTGAACAAGGGGAAGTATGGAATGAGCAGTTCTTC
- | TRBJ1-2 | - | TRBV29-1 | CSVEDSGGWGYTF | TGCAGCGTTGAGGATTCGGGGGGCTGGGGCTACACCTTC
- | TRBJ2-7 | TRBD1 | TRBV12-5 | CASGSGQGTYEQYF | TGTGCTAGTGGTTCGGGACAGGGGACCTACGAGCAGTACTTC
- | TRBJ1-1 | - | TRBV11-2 | CASSGHKNTEAFF | TGTGCCAGCAGCGGGCACAAGAACACTGAAGCTTTCTTT
- | TRBJ2-2 | - | TRBV27 | CASSLGGPDTGELFF | TGTGCCAGCAGTTTAGGGGGCCCTGACACCGGGGAGCTGTTTTTT
- | TRBJ2-7 | TRBD1 | TRBV5-5 | CASSFLGQGSYEQYF | TGTGCCAGCAGCTTCCTAGGACAGGGGAGCTACGAGCAGTACTTC